The 5 T cell receptor beta chains presented below share a single source sample, sequenced in a study of blood T cell repertoires in COVID-19. Profiled with immunoSEQ multiplex PCR; TCRdb holds only in-frame clones, not every one. The sample has approximately 200,000 clones, 75% to 85% seen once. Sequencing was done on a sample of peripheral blood. These receptors originate from a woman aged 45-65 years with acute or convalescent COVID-19.

In this sample, this clone turned up once. The chain carries TRBV27 and TRBJ1-2, with 9 bases that match TRBD1. CDR3 length equals 13 residues. Trimming cost V 6 bases and J 3 bases; bases outside gene matches: 2. Germline V gene data show CDR1 as MNHEY and CDR2 as SMNVEV (reference sequence). The DNA of the CDR3 is TGTGCCAGCAGGGACAGGGGTCACTATGGCTACACCTTC. It is translated as CASRDRGHYGYTF.

Only one count was recorded for this clone. This rearrangement joins TRBV28 to TRBJ1-6; D gene ambiguous. Germline V gives CDR1 MDHEN, CDR2 SYDVKM. V shed 1 base and J shed 8 bases, with 9 bases lying between them. The CDR3 contains 14 residues. This CDR3 is CASSLSTQYSPLHF. The CDR3 DNA reads TGTGCCAGCAGTTTATCGACACAGTATTCACCCCTCCACTTT.

The chain has TRBV5-1 and TRBJ1-4; D is uncertain. CDR1 and CDR2 (germline): SGHRS, YFSETQ. The germline V and J ends were trimmed by 4 bases and 0 bases, with 10 bases remaining between them. The CDR3 contains 15 residues. In nucleotides, the CDR3 is TGCGCCAGCAGCCTAACGGTTGCAACTAATGAAAAACTGTTTTTT. This sequence encodes CASSLTVATNEKLFF.

The chain links TRBV6-5 to TRBJ2-7; D possibly corresponds to TRBD1 (5 bases). The CDR3 covers 11 residues. V was clipped by 11 bases and J by 5 bases, with 13 bases between them. Looked up from germline, CDR1 is MNHEY and CDR2 is SVGAGI. As DNA, the CDR3 is TGTGCCGTCTTCTGGGGCCACGAGCAGTACTTC. It encodes CAVFWGHEQYF.

The chain has TRBV15 and TRBJ1-5; 7 bases line up with TRBD1. CDR1 and CDR2 from the germline V gene are LNHNV and YYDKDF (reference sequence). This CDR3 has 15 amino acids. After removal of 5 bases from V and 6 bases from J, the junction contained 10 bases not matched to a gene. The CDR3 DNA follows: TGTGCCACCAGCCTACGACGACAGGGTACTCAGCCCCAGCATTTT. The encoded protein is CATSLRRQGTQPQHF.